A single T cell receptor beta chain is shown here with its context. Its specificity is not known. Trimming removed 6 bases from V and 7 bases from J, with 10 bases in between. The CDR3 has 12 residues. Germline V gene data show CDR1 as LNHDA and CDR2 as SQIVND (reference sequence). This specimen belongs to a study of T cell clonotyping in hematopoietic cell transplantation. Study-level results: Pathologically expanded recipient clonotypes increased progressively from day 30 to day 180 as diversity fell. At the given depth, recipient repertoires were over 95% de novo clonotypes. Without cell sorting, CD4 versus CD8 contributions remain unresolved. Broader posttransplant TCR repertoire diversity was predicted by graft donor and pretransplant recipient Inverse Simpson Index values.

The method was immunoSEQ multiplex PCR; TCRdb's version includes in-frame clones alone and lacks a portion of them. The sample has roughly 27,000 clones, about 94% seen once. The chain recombines TRBV19 with TRBJ1-5; D is unclear. Sequenced sample: peripheral blood mononuclear cells. This TCR was sampled from a man aged 50-59 years in good health. Some clones in this sample may be carry-over from other donors' samples. In DNA, the CDR3 is TGTGCCAGTAGCCGCGGCGGCCAGCCCCAGCATTTT. Protein sequence: CASSRGGQPQHF.